The 17 T cell receptor beta chains below come from one sample, sequenced in a study of preoperative IRX-2 immunotherapy in early breast cancer. Clones were read by immunoSEQ multiplex PCR, and TCRdb kept only the in-frame ones, dropping some. In the table there are fewer than 25,000 clones, over 85% of which are singletons. Treatment of the sample: preoperative locoregional IRX-2 cytokine immunotherapy. This specimen was tumor tissue, taken after IRX-2 immunotherapy. The receptors were gathered from a human donor with breast cancer.

V gene TRBV10-3 combines with J gene TRBJ2-5; D is tentatively TRBD1 or TRBD2 (5 bases each). The CDR3 runs 16 residues. V was shortened by 2 bases and J by 3 bases, with 16 bases between the two germline ends. Per the germline V gene, CDR1 is ENHRY and CDR2 is SYGVKD. The CDR3 region is CAISETGTQKEETQYF. As DNA, the CDR3 is TGTGCCATCAGTGAGACCGGGACGCAGAAAGAAGAGACCCAGTACTTC.

The chain couples TRBV7-8 to TRBJ2-3, with 11 bases fitting TRBD2. CDR3 length: 17 amino acids. V dropped 5 bases and J dropped 5; count of bases not matched to a gene: 12. Germline CDR1 and CDR2: SGHVS and FQNEAQ. The CDR3 coding sequence is TGTGCCAGCAGCACCGGTTTAGCGGGGGGGCAGGTAGATACGCAGTATTTT. It is translated as CASSTGLAGGQVDTQYF. Together with reference TRBV7-8 and TRBJ2-3, the CDR3 gives the full variable domain: GAGVSQSPRYKVAKRGQDVALRCDPISGHVSLFWYQQALGQGPEFLTYFQNEAQLDKSGLPSDRFFAERPEGSVSTLKIQRTQQEDSAVYLCASSTGLAGGQVDTQYFGPGTRLTVL.

The rearrangement links TRBV10-1 to TRBJ2-6; a possible D gene is TRBD1 (6 bases). Trimming took off 6 bases at V and 9 bases at J, with 15 bases between the two ends. This CDR3 has 14 amino acids. CDR1 is WNHNN, CDR2 SYGVQD, per germline (reference sequence). CDR3 loop: CASSPGAPRNVLTF. CDR3 DNA: TGCGCCAGCAGCCCAGGGGCCCCTCGCAACGTCCTGACTTTC.

The chain links TRBV27 to TRBJ2-1; 9 bases agree with TRBD1. Losses at the gene ends were 3 bases for V and 4 bases for J; bases not matched to a gene: 4. CDR3 length: 15 residues. Looked up from germline, CDR1 is MNHEY and CDR2 is SMNVEV (reference sequence). The CDR3 bases are TGTGCCAGCAGTTTGGAGGGACAGGGATACAATGAGCAGTTCTTC. Amino acid sequence: CASSLEGQGYNEQFF.

The chain recombines TRBV5-1 with TRBJ1-5, with a tentative D call TRBD1 (5 bases). The CDR3 has 15 residues. Trimming took 0 bases from V and 0 from J, leaving 7 bases between them. Looked up from germline, CDR1 is SGHRS and CDR2 is YFSETQ. The chain's CDR3 is CASSLGTSSNQPQHF. As DNA, the CDR3 is TGCGCCAGCAGCTTGGGGACATCTAGCAATCAGCCCCAGCATTTT.

The chain uses TRBV15 and TRBJ1-5; 10 bases match TRBD1. CDR1 and CDR2 from the germline V gene are LNHNV and YYDKDF (reference sequence). This CDR3 comprises 14 residues. V gave up 4 bases and J gave up 7 bases; unmatched junction bases: 4. CDR3 residues: CATSKDRGKQPQHF. CDR3 DNA sequence: TGTGCCACCAGCAAGGACAGGGGGAAACAGCCCCAGCATTTT.

V gene TRBV7-8 combines with J gene TRBJ1-2; 9 positions match TRBD1. With V trimmed by 5 bases and J by 12 bases, 7 bases remained unmatched. The CDR3 has 12 amino acids. The germline gives CDR1 SGHVS, CDR2 FQNEAQ. Here the CDR3 reads CASSTGQGRDTF. The CDR3 region has the DNA TGTGCCAGCAGCACGGGACAGGGACGGGACACCTTC. Drawing the rest from reference TRBV7-8 and TRBJ1-2, the complete variable domain is GAGVSQSPRYKVAKRGQDVALRCDPISGHVSLFWYQQALGQGPEFLTYFQNEAQLDKSGLPSDRFFAERPEGSVSTLKIQRTQQEDSAVYLCASSTGQGRDTFGSGTRLTVV.

The table lists this clone with a few counts. DNA for the CDR3: TGCAGCGCTGGGACGGACTACAATGAGCAGTTCTTC. Amino acids: CSAGTDYNEQFF. The J gene is TRBJ2-1, the V gene TRBV29-1; D tentatively fits TRBD1 or TRBD2 (5 bases each). The CDR3 sequence is 12 residues long. V dropped 7 bases and J dropped 3 bases, with 10 bases sitting between them. CDR1 and CDR2 (germline): SQVTM, ANQGSEA.

The chain uses TRBV2 and TRBJ1-6; D perhaps matches TRBD1 (5 bases). Germline lookup yields CDR1 SNHLY and CDR2 FYNNEI. The CDR3 totals 14 residues. Between the trimmed V and J ends, which lost 4 bases and 10 bases, there was a span of 14 bases. DNA for the CDR3: TGTGCCAGCAGTGTCCGCCAGGGAAGCTCACCCCTCCACTTT. This codes for CASSVRQGSSPLHF. Full variable domain (rest looked up from reference TRBV2 and TRBJ1-6): EPEVTQTPSHQVTQMGQEVILRCVPISNHLYFYWYRQILGQKVEFLVSFYNNEISEKSEIFDDQFSVERPDGSNFTLKIRSTKLEDSAMYFCASSVRQGSSPLHFGNGTRLTVT.

CDR3 region: CASSLAGELFF. In nucleotides, the CDR3 is TGTGCCAGCAGTTTAGCCGGGGAGCTGTTTTTT. The rearrangement uses TRBV27 and TRBJ2-2, with D hard to call. Deletions cut 2 bases from V and 6 bases from J, with 1 base between. Germline assignment: CDR1 MNHEY and CDR2 SMNVEV (reference sequence). This CDR3 has 11 amino acids.

This chain joins TRBV2 and TRBJ1-2; possibly TRBD1 for D (5 bases). CDR1 is SNHLY, CDR2 FYNNEI, per germline. This CDR3 contains 13 residues. Trimming removed 8 bases at V and 3 bases at J, with 13 bases between. The CDR3 bases are TGTGCCAGCTGCCTGGGGGTAGACTATGGCTACACCTTC. Amino acid sequence: CASCLGVDYGYTF.

CDR3 loop: CASSEVPTGAGKTQYF. CDR3 sequence (DNA): TGTGCCAGCAGTGAAGTTCCGACCGGGGCGGGAAAGACCCAGTACTTC. V is TRBV2 and J is TRBJ2-5, with D tentatively TRBD2 (6 bases). There are 16 residues in the CDR3. Germline V gene data show CDR1 as SNHLY and CDR2 as FYNNEI. Trimming cost V 1 base and J 6 bases, with 18 bases left between them. Drawing the rest from reference TRBV2 and TRBJ2-5, the complete variable domain is EPEVTQTPSHQVTQMGQEVILRCVPISNHLYFYWYRQILGQKVEFLVSFYNNEISEKSEIFDDQFSVERPDGSNFTLKIRSTKLEDSAMYFCASSEVPTGAGKTQYFGPGTRLLVL.

For this clone: Other DNA sequences in this specimen translate into the identical CDR3. J is TRBJ2-1 and V is TRBV5-1, with 11 bases identical to TRBD2. The CDR3 sequence is 15 residues long. The germline gives CDR1 SGHRS, CDR2 YFSETQ. V lost 3 bases to trimming and J lost 2 bases; unmatched junction nucleotides: 1. CDR3 bases: TGCGCCAGCAGCTCTAGCGGGGGGACCTACAATGAGCAGTTCTTC. Translated, it gives CASSSSGGTYNEQFF.

Note on this clone: Because the CDR3's place on the DNA is in doubt, the DNA is left out and the CDR3 is given as listed by TCRdb. This chain connects TRBV21-1 to TRBJ2-6; the table's D call TRBD1 went unverified against the DNA. TRBV21-1 is tagged as a pseudogene. With termini counted, the CDR3 has 19 amino acids. The CDR3 spells CASRPGTVLVGSGANVLTF.

This sequence joins TRBV9 and TRBJ1-1, with D possibly being TRBD1 (5 bases). Trimming took 3 bases from V and 0 from J, leaving 18 bases between them. The CDR3 has 17 amino acids. Germline V gives CDR1 SGDLS, CDR2 YYNGEE. CDR3 region: CASSASLGGVMNTEAFF. The DNA for the CDR3 is TGTGCCAGCAGCGCCAGTTTGGGGGGAGTGATGAACACTGAAGCTTTCTTT.

The chain links TRBV18 to TRBJ1-1; 8 bases match TRBD1. Looked up from germline, CDR1 is KGHSH and CDR2 is LQKENI. J gave up 4 bases and V 4 bases, and 5 bases lay outside the gene matches. The length of the CDR3 is 14 residues. CDR3 sequence (DNA): TGTGCCAGCTCACGAGGACAGGGTTTCACTGAAGCTTTCTTT. Its translation: CASSRGQGFTEAFF. Looking up the rest from reference TRBV18 and TRBJ1-1 gives the full variable domain: NAGVMQNPRHLVRRRGQEARLRCSPMKGHSHVYWYRQLPEEGLKFMVYLQKENIIDESGMPKERFSAEFPKEGPSILRIQQVVRGDSAAYFCASSRGQGFTEAFFGQGTRLTVV.

This rearrangement joins TRBV18 to TRBJ1-5; possibly TRBD1 for D (5 bases). This CDR3 comprises 17 residues. Per germline, CDR1 KGHSH and CDR2 LQKENI. Trimming shortened V by 3 bases and J by 2 bases, and 17 bases separated the two germline ends. The CDR3 protein is CASSPPGRVVGNQPQHF. Written as DNA, the CDR3 is TGTGCCAGCTCACCCCCCGGCAGGGTAGTTGGCAATCAGCCCCAGCATTTT.